This T cell receptor (beta chain) was recorded in a study of shared clonotypes between healthy human individuals. The table came from immunoSEQ multiplex PCR; TCRdb's copy has only in-frame clones and leaves some out. The sample contains about 1.1 million clones, approximately 80% of which appear only once. The germline CDR1 and CDR2 sequences are SGHDN and FVKESK. This CDR3 has 17 residues. V was trimmed by 2 bases and J by 7 bases, leaving 20 bases between them. Input material: memory CD4+ T cells from PBMCs. Subset meaning: CD45RA-negative fraction. This sequence was found in a man aged 18 to 30 in good health. Some clones in this sample may be carry-over from other donors' samples. This rearrangement joins TRBV14 to TRBJ1-4, with D uncertain. CDR3 DNA sequence: TGTGCCAGCAGCCAATTGAGGAGGCGAGGAGGATTTGAAAAACTGTTTTTT. Its protein product is CASSQLRRRGGFEKLFF.